This T cell receptor (beta chain) was captured by sequencing in a study of early T cells in non-severe SARS-CoV-2 infection. Study background: With bulk RNA from unsorted whole blood as input, sequencing yielded unpaired chains.

This clonotype has ten or more counts. Its antigen is still unknown. Notes on the study in general: Clonotype matching in VDJdb favored anti-spike CD8 responses and did not capture private and CD4 specificities.

Trimming at V came to 4 bases and at J to 3 bases, leaving 6 bases not matched to a gene. The CDR3 is made up of 15 amino acids. Germline assignment: CDR1 SGHRS and CDR2 YFSETQ. Individual cDNA molecules each received unique molecular identifiers attached to them. From the 5' RACE reads, TCRdb called clonotypes with MiXCR, one entry per CDR3 protein. The sample lists approximately 33,000 distinct CDR3 sequences; 3.5% to 4% were seen once. J is TRBJ2-1 and V is TRBV5-1, with 8 bases aligning to TRBD2. The TCR sequence derives from an adult who was a healthcare worker with PCR-confirmed SARS-CoV-2 infection or an uninfected control (not recorded which). Specimen: whole blood. The DNA for the CDR3 is TGCGCCAGCAGCAAGAGCGGGAGAGACTACAATGAGCAGTTCTTC. It yields the protein CASSKSGRDYNEQFF.